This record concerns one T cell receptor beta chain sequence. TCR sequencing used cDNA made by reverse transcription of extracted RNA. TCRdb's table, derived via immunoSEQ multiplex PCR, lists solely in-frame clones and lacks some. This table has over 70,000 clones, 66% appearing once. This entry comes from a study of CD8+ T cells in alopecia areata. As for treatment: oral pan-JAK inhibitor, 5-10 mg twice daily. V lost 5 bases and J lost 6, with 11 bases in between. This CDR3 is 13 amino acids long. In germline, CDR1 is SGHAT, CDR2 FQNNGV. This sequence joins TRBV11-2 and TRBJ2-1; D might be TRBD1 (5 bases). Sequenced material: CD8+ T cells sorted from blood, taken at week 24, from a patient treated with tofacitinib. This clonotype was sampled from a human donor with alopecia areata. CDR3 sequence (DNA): TGTGCCAGCAGCGACCCGGACATCAATGAGCAGTTCTTC. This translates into CASSDPDINEQFF.